Sequencing of this TCR beta chain was carried out in a study of blood T cells in healthy people across ages. With regard to this clonotype: Its antigen remains unidentified.

Study findings and constraints: Naive and antigen-experienced cells could not be conclusively compared, given unsorted PBMCs.

Then a second PCR, running roughly 7 to 11 cycles, was carried out with a sample-barcoded 5' primer and a J-beta primer mix. At least 2.5 million CDR3-containing paired-end reads were obtained per sample. MiXCR, run by TCRdb on the 5' RACE reads, gives a single entry per CDR3 protein. Of about 600,000 distinct CDR3 sequences detected, roughly 43% appear once; the ten largest clones hold just under 25%. Ten milliliters of peripheral blood were drawn from each donor. The CDR3 has 12 amino acids. Germline V lookup: CDR1 SGHVS, CDR2 FQNEAQ. V lost 5 bases and J lost 6, with 8 bases in between. This TCR came from a man aged 80 or over in good health. The chain has TRBV7-8 and TRBJ2-1; no reliable D call. Sequencing was done on a sample of blood. The CDR3 nucleotides are TGTGCCAGCAGCACCCTAGGCAATGAGCAGTTCTTC. Amino acid sequence: CASSTLGNEQFF. The whole variable domain, filled in from reference TRBV7-8 and TRBJ2-1, reads GAGVSQSPRYKVAKRGQDVALRCDPISGHVSLFWYQQALGQGPEFLTYFQNEAQLDKSGLPSDRFFAERPEGSVSTLKIQRTQQEDSAVYLCASSTLGNEQFFGPGTRLTVL.